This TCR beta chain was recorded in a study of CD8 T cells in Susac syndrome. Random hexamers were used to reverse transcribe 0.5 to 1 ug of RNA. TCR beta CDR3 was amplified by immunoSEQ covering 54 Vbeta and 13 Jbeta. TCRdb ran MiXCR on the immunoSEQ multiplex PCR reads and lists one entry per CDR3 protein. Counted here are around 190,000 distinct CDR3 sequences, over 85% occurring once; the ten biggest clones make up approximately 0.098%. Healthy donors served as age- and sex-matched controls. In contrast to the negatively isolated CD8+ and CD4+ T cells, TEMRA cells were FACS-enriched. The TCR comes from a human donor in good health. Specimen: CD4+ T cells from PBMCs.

This CDR3 reads CASSLAPDRTDTQYF. The CDR3 nucleotides read TGTGCCAGCAGCTTGGCCCCCGATCGCACAGATACGCAGTATTTT. The chain employs TRBV5-4 and TRBJ2-3; D is undetermined. Germline V CDR1 and CDR2: SGHNT, YYREEE (reference sequence). The CDR3 length is 15 residues. V lost 0 bases and J lost 1, with 9 bases in between.